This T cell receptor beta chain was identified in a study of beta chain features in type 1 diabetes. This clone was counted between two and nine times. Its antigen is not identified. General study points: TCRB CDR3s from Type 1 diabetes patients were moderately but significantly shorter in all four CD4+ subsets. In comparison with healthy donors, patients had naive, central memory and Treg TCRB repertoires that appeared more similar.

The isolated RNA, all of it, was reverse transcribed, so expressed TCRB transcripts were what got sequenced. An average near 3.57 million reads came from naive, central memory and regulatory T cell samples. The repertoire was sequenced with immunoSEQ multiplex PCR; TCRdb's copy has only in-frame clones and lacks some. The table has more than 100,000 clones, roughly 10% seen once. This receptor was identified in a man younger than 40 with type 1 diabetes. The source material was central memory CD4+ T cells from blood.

CDR3 sequence: CASSPWTGGYGYTF. The DNA of the CDR3 is TGTGCCAGCAGCCCATGGACAGGGGGCTATGGCTACACCTTC. The V gene is TRBV7-9, the J gene TRBJ1-2; TRBD1 aligns across 10 bases. The trim removed 5 bases at V and 4 bases at J, leaving 4 bases unmatched. Germline V gene sequence: CDR1 SEHNR, CDR2 FQNEAQ (reference sequence). The CDR3 spans 14 residues.